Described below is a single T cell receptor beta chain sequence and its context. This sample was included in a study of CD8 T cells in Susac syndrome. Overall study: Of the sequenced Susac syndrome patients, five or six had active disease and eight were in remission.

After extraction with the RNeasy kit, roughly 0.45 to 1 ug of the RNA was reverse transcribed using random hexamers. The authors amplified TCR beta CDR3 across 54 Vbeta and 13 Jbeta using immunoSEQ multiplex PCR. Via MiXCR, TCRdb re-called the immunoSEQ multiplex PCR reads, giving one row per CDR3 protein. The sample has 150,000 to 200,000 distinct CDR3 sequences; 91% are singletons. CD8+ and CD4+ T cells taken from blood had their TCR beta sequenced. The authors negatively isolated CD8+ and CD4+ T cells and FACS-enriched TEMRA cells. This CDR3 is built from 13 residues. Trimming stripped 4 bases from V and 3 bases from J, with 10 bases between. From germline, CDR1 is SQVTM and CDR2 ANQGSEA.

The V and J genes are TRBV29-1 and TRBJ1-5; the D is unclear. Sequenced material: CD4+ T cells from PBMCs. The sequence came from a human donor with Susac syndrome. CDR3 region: CSVVAGDNQPQHF. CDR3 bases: TGCAGCGTTGTCGCCGGGGACAATCAGCCCCAGCATTTT. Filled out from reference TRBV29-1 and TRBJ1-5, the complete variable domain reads SAVISQKPSRDICQRGTSLTIQCQVDSQVTMMFWYRQQPGQSLTLIATANQGSEATYESGFVIDKFPISRPNLTFSTLTVSNMSPEDSSIYLCSVVAGDNQPQHFGDGTRLSIL.